This T cell receptor (beta chain) is from a study of beta chain features in type 1 diabetes. Study observations and caveats: Patients' naive, central memory and Treg TCRB repertoires seemed closer to one another than those of healthy donors.

Comment on this clone: Its antigen remains unidentified.

Reverse transcribing all isolated RNA meant expressed TCRB transcripts were sequenced. TCRdb keeps only in-frame clones here, not all; method: immunoSEQ multiplex PCR. The sample includes 600,000 to 650,000 clones, 15% of them seen just once. Sorting with CD45RO/CCR7/CD25/CD127/CD95/CD27 yielded naive, central memory, regulatory and stem-like memory CD4+ cells. Sequenced material: naive CD4+ T cells from blood. The receptor was derived from a man between 18 and 35 years old in good health.

Written as DNA, the CDR3 is TGTGCCAGCAGTTTGTACCAGGCCAACAATGAGCAGTTCTTC. It translates to CASSLYQANNEQFF. V gene TRBV27 combines with J gene TRBJ2-1; D is unclear. CDR1 MNHEY and CDR2 SMNVEV come from the germline V gene (reference sequence). V was trimmed by 3 bases and J by 5 bases, leaving 11 bases between them. There are 14 residues in the CDR3.